This TCR beta chain derives from a study of monozygotic twins with inflammatory bowel disease. The UMIs contained a 6-nucleotide sample barcode. They were added by template switching during cDNA synthesis. Two nested PCRs, approximately 16 and 9 cycles, amplified TCRalpha and TCRbeta cDNA. TCRdb re-called the 5' RACE reads; one entry per CDR3 protein, DNA not given. Its table records a few hundred thousand distinct CDR3 sequences. The template was total RNA from whole blood, with no T cell sorting. This CDR3 is built from 15 residues. CDR1 SGHRS and CDR2 YFSETQ come from the germline V gene. The sequencing sample was made of blood. V is TRBV5-1 and J is TRBJ2-3; TCRdb's D call of TRBD1 is untestable without DNA. This clonotype originated in a human donor with ulcerative colitis or Crohn's disease, or a healthy co-twin of an affected twin (not recorded which). The CDR3: CASSLGQGRTDTQYF.